This T cell receptor (beta chain) was retrieved from a study of shared clonotypes between healthy human individuals. Assay used: immunoSEQ multiplex PCR; TCRdb lists only in-frame clones, some missing. The sample lists about 1,500,000 clones; 95% to 97% were seen once. This TCR came from a man aged 25 to 40 in good health. The specimen was naive CD4+ T cells sorted from blood. Sample subset: CD45RA+ positively selected.

The CDR3 nucleotides are TGCAGTGCTAGAAAAGCCGACGAGCAGTACTTC. This encodes CSARKADEQYF. The chain uses TRBV20-1 and TRBJ2-7, with unresolved D. CDR3 length: 11 residues. The germline V and J ends were trimmed by 2 bases and 5 bases, with 7 bases remaining between them. Germline loops: CDR1 DFQATT, CDR2 SNEGSKA (reference sequence).